This T cell receptor beta chain emerged from a study of T cells in Graves' hyperthyroidism and ophthalmopathy. Amplification of TCR beta CDR3 regions used RNA as the template. A set of HTBI primers served as the primers for a first-round RT-PCR of the TCR CDR3. Each CDR3 protein is one row after TCRdb ran MiXCR on the multiplex PCR reads. The top ten hold 15% to 20% of the sample, which has approximately 40,000 distinct CDR3 sequences, about 47% seen once. This clonotype was detected many times. Trimming pared 4 bases from V and 3 bases from J, leaving 9 bases between. This CDR3 has 13 amino acids. Germline loops: CDR1 DFQATT, CDR2 SNEGSKA (reference sequence).

The rearrangement joins TRBV20-1 to TRBJ1-4; D remains ambiguous. Sequenced sample: blood. The clonotype comes from a man aged 35-49 years with Graves' ophthalmopathy. The CDR3 region is CSAISSSNEKLFF. DNA for the CDR3: TGCAGTGCTATTAGTAGCTCTAATGAAAAACTGTTTTTT.